These 8 T cell receptor beta chains share one sample of origin, sequenced in a study of identical twins. TCRdb reprocessed the 5' RACE reads with MiXCR, giving one entry per CDR3 protein. The sample comprises more than 400,000 distinct CDR3 sequences, approximately 16% of which are singletons, and roughly 0.44% rests with the top ten. The same sample was also studied in work on yellow fever vaccine responses in identical twins.

The sample taken for sequencing was CD4+ T cells sorted from blood. The receptor set was obtained from a woman aged 18 to 35 in good health.

There are a few counts of this clonotype. The chain is built from TRBV11-3 and TRBJ2-7; D might be TRBD2 (6 bases). The CDR3 contains 17 residues. Trimming took 5 bases from V and 2 from J, leaving 22 bases between them. The germline V gene encodes CDR1 SGHNT and CDR2 YENEEA. As DNA, the CDR3 is TGTGCCAGCAGCGGCCTGGGGAGGTTTATTGAAACCTACGAGCAGTACTTC. It translates to CASSGLGRFIETYEQYF.

V and J are TRBV5-6 and TRBJ1-2; D ambiguous. The CDR3 is made up of 12 amino acids. V was trimmed by 3 bases and J by 7 bases, leaving 10 bases between them. In germline, CDR1 is SGHDT, CDR2 YYEEEE. This CDR3 reads CASSSRVGGYTF. DNA for the CDR3: TGTGCCAGCAGCTCCAGAGTGGGTGGCTACACCTTC.

The rearrangement links TRBV10-3 to TRBJ2-5; tentative D call: TRBD1 (5 bases). The CDR3 has 13 residues. Germline CDR1 and CDR2: ENHRY and SYGVKD. V was pared by 3 bases and J by 7 bases, with 12 bases between. The CDR3 loop is CAISEGAPGTQYF. The CDR3 region has the DNA TGTGCCATCAGTGAAGGGGCCCCAGGGACCCAGTACTTC.

The chain is built from TRBV6-1 and TRBJ2-7; no clear D gene. There are 12 residues in the CDR3. CDR1 and CDR2 (germline): MNHNS, SASEGT. V was clipped by 2 bases and J by 3 bases, with 5 bases between them. CDR3 coding DNA: TGTGCCAGCAGTGAACTTGGCTACGAGCAGTACGTC. Encoded protein: CASSELGYEQYV.

This chain links TRBV28 with TRBJ2-6; no firm D call. CDR1 MDHEN and CDR2 SYDVKM come from the germline V gene. CDR3 length equals 12 residues. Deletions cut 9 bases from V and 0 bases from J, with 3 bases between. CDR3 protein: CASFSGANVLTF. DNA for the CDR3: TGTGCCAGTTTCTCTGGGGCCAACGTCCTGACTTTC.

This clonotype appeared a few times. The chain couples TRBV28 to TRBJ2-1; D might be TRBD2 (6 bases). The CDR3 sequence is 16 residues long. The V gene lost 3 bases and the J gene lost 2 bases, with 14 bases spanning the gap. Germline lookup yields CDR1 MDHEN and CDR2 SYDVKM. CDR3 protein: CASSLTGTHAYNEQFF. CDR3 nucleotides: TGTGCCAGCAGTTTGACCGGGACTCACGCCTACAATGAGCAGTTCTTC.

This clonotype was recorded many times. V and J are TRBV4-1 and TRBJ2-3; TRBD1 matches 8 bases. V shed 4 bases and J 0 bases; nucleotides not matched to a gene: 3. CDR1 is MGHRA and CDR2 is YSYEKL in the germline V gene. CDR3 length: 15 amino acids. The CDR3 DNA reads TGCGCCAGCAGCCCGGACAGGGTTAGCACAGATACGCAGTATTTT. It yields the protein CASSPDRVSTDTQYF.

This clonotype has ten or more counts. The V call is TRBV20-1, the J call TRBJ1-2; TRBD1 is a possible D gene (6 bases). The V and J ends lost 3 bases and 6 bases respectively, with 14 bases between them. This CDR3 has 13 residues. The germline CDR1 and CDR2 sequences are DFQATT and SNEGSKA (reference sequence). The CDR3 spells CSASPGGANGYTF. CDR3 DNA sequence: TGCAGTGCTAGTCCGGGGGGCGCGAATGGCTACACCTTC.